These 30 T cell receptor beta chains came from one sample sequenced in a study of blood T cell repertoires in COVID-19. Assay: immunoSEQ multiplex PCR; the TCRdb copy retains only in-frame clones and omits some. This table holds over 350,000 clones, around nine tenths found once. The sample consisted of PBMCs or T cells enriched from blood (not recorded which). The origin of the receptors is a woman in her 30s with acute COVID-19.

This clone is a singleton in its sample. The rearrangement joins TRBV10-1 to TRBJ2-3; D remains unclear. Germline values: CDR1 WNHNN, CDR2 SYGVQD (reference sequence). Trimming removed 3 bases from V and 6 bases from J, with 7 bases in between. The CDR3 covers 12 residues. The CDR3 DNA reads TGCGCCAGCAGTGACGTCGGGGATACGCAGTATTTT. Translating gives CASSDVGDTQYF.

This chain's CDR3 is CASSTTSGTLYGYTF. DNA of the CDR3: TGTGCCAGCAGTACAACCTCCGGGACACTCTATGGCTACACCTTC. V gene TRBV6-5 combines with J gene TRBJ1-2; possibly TRBD1 for D (6 bases). V lost 5 bases to trimming and J lost 4 bases, with 17 bases between them. The CDR3 contains 15 residues. Per germline, CDR1 MNHEY and CDR2 SVGAGI.

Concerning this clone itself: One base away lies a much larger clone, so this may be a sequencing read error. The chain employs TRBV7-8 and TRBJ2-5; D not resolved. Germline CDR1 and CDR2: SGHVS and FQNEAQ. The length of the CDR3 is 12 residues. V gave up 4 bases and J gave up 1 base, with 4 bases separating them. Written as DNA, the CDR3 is TGTGCCAGCAGCTCCCTCCAAGAGACCCAGTACTTC. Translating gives CASSSLQETQYF.

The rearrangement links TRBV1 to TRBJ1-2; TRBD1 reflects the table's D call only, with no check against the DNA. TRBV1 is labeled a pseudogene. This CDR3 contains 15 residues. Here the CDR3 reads CTSSHQDRGRGGYTF. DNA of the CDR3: TGCACCAGCAGCCATCAGGACAGGGGGAGAGGTGGCTACACCTTC.

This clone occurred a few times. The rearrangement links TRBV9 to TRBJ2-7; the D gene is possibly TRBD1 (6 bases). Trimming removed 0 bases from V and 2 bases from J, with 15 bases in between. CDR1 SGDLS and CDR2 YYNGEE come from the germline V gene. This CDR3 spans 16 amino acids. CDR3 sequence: CASSVAGRGSAYEQYF. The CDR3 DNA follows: TGTGCCAGCAGCGTAGCTGGCAGGGGTTCCGCCTACGAGCAGTACTTC.

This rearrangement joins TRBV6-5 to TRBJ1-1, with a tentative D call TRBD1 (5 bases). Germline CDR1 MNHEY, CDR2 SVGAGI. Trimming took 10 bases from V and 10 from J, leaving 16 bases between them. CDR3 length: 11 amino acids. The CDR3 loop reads CATQRGTIAFF. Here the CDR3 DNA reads TGTGCCACCCAACGGGGGACGATAGCTTTCTTT.

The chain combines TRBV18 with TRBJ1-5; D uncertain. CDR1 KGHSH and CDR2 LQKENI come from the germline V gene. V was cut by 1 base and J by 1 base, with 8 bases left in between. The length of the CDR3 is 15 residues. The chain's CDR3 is CASSPQAGSNQPQHF. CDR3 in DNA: TGTGCCAGCTCACCACAAGCGGGAAGCAATCAGCCCCAGCATTTT.

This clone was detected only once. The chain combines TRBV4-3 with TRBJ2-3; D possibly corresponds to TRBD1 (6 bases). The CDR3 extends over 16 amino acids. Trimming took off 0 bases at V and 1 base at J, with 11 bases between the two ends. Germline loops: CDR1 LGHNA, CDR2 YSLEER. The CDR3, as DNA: TGCGCCAGCAGCCAAGATATGGCAGGGGGCACAGATACGCAGTATTTT. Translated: CASSQDMAGGTDTQYF.

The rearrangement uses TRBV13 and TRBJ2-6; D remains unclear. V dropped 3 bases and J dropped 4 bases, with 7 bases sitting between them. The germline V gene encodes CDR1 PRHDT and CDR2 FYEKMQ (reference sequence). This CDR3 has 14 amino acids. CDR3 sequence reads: CASSFPKGANVLTF. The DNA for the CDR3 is TGTGCCAGCAGCTTCCCAAAAGGGGCCAACGTCCTGACTTTC.

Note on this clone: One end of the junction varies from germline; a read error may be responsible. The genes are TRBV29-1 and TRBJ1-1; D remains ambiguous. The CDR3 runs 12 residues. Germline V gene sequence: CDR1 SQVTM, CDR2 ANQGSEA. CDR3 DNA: TGCAGCGGGAGGGAACCACCTACCACACACGCATTT. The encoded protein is CSGREPPTTHAF.

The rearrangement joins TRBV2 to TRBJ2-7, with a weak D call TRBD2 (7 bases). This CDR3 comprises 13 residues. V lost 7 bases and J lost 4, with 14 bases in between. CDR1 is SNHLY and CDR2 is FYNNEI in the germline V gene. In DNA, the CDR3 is TGTGCCAGCACTCCGGGGGGCAGGTACGAGCAGTACTTC. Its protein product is CASTPGGRYEQYF. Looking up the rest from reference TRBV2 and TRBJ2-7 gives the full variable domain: EPEVTQTPSHQVTQMGQEVILRCVPISNHLYFYWYRQILGQKVEFLVSFYNNEISEKSEIFDDQFSVERPDGSNFTLKIRSTKLEDSAMYFCASTPGGRYEQYFGPGTRLTVT.

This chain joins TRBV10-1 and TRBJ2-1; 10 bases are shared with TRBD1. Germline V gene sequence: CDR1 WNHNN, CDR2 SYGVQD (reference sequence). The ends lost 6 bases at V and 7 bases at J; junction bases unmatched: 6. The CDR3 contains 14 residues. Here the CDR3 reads CASSLGQGGNEQFF. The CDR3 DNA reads TGCGCCAGCAGCCTTGGACAGGGGGGAAATGAGCAGTTCTTC.

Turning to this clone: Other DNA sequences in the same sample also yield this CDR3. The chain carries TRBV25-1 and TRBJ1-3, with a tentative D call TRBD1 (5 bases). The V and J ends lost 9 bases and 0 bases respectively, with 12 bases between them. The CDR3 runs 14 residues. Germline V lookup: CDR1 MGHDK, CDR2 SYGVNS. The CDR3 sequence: CASSRGYSGNTIYF. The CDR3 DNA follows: TGTGCCAGTTCAAGGGGTTACTCTGGAAACACCATATATTTT.

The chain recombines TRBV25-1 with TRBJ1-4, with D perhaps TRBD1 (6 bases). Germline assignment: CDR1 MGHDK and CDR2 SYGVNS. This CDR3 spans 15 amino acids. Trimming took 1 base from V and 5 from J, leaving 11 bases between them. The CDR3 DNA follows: TGTGCCAGCAGTGAATTTGGGGGCTTCAATGAAAAACTGTTTTTT. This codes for CASSEFGGFNEKLFF.

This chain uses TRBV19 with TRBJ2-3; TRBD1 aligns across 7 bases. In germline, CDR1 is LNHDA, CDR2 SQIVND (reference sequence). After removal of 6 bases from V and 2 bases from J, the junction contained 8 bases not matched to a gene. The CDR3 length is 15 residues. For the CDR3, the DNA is TGTGCCAGTAGGATAACAGGGGCCTACACAGATACGCAGTATTTT. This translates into CASRITGAYTDTQYF.

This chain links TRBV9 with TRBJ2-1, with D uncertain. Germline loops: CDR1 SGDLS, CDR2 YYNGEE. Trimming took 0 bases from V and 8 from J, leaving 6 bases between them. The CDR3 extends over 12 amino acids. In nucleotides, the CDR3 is TGTGCCAGCAGCGTAGGCGATCATGAGCAGTTCTTC. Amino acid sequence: CASSVGDHEQFF.

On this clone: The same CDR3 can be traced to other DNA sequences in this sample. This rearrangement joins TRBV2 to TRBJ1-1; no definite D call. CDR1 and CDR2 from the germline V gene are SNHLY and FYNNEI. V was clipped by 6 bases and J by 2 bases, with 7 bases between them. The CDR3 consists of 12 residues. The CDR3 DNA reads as TGTGCCAGCAGCCGCGTTAACACTGAAGCTTTCTTT. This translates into CASSRVNTEAFF.

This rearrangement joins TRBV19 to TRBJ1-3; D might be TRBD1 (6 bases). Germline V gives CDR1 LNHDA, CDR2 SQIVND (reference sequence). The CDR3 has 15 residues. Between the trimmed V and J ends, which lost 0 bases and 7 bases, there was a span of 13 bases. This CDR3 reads CASSIDQPGANTIYF. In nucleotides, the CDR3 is TGTGCCAGTAGTATAGATCAGCCAGGGGCGAACACCATATATTTT.

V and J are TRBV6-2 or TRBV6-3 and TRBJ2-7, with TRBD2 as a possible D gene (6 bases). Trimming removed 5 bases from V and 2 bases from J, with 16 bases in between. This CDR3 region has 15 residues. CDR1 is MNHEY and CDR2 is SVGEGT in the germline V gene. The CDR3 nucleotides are TGTGCCAGCAGTCCACCCGAGACGGGGGCCTACGAGCAGTACTTC. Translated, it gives CASSPPETGAYEQYF.

The CDR3 sequence is CASSPGLGQGEQYF. The CDR3, as DNA: TGCGCCAGCAGCCCGGGACTAGGTCAGGGAGAGCAGTACTTC. The chain has TRBV5-1 and TRBJ2-7; TRBD2 matches 8 bases. V lost 4 bases and J lost 7; bases outside the gene matches: 10. Germline CDR1 and CDR2: SGHRS and YFSETQ. The CDR3 sequence is 14 residues long.

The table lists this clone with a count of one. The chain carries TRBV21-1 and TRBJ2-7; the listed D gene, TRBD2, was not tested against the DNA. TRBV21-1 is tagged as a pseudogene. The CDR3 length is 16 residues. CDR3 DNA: TGTGCCAGCAGCAACAACCGGGACTACGTCTCCTACGAGCAGTACTTC. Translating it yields CASSNNRDYVSYEQYF.

Written as DNA, the CDR3 is TGCGCCAGCAGCGTGGGACAGGGTGAGACTGAAGCTTTCTTT. It yields the protein CASSVGQGETEAFF. The chain combines TRBV5-1 with TRBJ1-1, with TRBD1 matching over 9 bases. V shed 4 bases and J 5 bases; nucleotides not matched to a gene: 6. This CDR3 comprises 14 residues. Germline V CDR1 and CDR2: SGHRS, YFSETQ.

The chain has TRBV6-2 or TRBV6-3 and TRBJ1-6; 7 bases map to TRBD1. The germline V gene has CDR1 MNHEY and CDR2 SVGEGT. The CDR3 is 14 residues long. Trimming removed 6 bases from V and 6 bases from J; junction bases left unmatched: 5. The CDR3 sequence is CASSQGGGNSPLHF. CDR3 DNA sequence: TGTGCCAGCAGCCAAGGGGGCGGTAATTCACCCCTCCACTTT.

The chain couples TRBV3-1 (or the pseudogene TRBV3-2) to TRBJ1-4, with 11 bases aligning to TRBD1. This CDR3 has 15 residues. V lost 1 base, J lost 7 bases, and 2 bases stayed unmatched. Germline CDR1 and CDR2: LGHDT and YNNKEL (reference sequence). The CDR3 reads CASSQADRGREKLFF. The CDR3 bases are TGTGCCAGCAGCCAAGCGGACAGGGGGCGTGAAAAACTGTTTTTT.

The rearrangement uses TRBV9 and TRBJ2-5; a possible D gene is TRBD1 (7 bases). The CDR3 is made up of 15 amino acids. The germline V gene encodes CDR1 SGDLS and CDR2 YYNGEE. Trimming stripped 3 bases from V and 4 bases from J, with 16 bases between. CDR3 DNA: TGTGCCAGCAGCGGACAGGGACTGGCTGGAGAGACCCAGTACTTC. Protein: CASSGQGLAGETQYF.

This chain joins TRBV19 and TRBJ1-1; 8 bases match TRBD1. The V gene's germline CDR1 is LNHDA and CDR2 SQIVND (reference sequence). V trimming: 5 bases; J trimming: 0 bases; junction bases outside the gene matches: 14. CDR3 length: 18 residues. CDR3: CASSSWPGQAYMNTEAFF. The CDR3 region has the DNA TGTGCCAGTAGTTCTTGGCCGGGACAGGCGTACATGAACACTGAAGCTTTCTTT.

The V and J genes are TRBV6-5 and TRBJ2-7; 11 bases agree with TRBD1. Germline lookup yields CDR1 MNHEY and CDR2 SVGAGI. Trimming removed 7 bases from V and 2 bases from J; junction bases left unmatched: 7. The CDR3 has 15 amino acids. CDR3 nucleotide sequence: TGTGCCAGCATTACCGGGACAGGGGGTACCTACGAGCAGTACTTC. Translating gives CASITGTGGTYEQYF.

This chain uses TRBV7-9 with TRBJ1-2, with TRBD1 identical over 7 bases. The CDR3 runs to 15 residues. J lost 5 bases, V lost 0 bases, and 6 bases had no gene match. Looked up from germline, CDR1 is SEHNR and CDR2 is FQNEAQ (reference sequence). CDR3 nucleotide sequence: TGTGCCAGCAGCTTAGCGGCAGGGGGGTGGTATGGCTACACCTTC. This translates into CASSLAAGGWYGYTF.

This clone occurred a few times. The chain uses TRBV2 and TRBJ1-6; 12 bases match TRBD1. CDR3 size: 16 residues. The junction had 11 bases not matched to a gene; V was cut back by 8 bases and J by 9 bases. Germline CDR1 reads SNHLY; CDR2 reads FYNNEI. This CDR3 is CASRLPGQGAGSPLHF. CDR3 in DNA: TGTGCCAGCCGCCTCCCGGGACAGGGGGCGGGTTCACCCCTCCACTTT.

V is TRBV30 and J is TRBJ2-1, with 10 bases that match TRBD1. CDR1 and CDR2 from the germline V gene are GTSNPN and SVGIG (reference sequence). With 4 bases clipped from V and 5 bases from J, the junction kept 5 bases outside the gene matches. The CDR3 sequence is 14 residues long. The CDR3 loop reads CAWNPGQGNNEQFF. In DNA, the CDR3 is TGTGCCTGGAATCCGGGACAGGGGAACAATGAGCAGTTCTTC.